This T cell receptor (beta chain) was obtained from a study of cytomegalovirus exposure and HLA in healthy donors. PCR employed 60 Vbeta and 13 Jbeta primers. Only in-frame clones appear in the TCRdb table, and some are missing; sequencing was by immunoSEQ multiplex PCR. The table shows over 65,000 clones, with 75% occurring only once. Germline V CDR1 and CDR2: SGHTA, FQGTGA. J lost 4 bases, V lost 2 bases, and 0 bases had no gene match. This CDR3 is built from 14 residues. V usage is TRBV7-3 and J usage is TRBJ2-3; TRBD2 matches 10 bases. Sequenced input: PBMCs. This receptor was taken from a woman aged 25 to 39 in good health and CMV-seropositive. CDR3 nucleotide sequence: TGTGCCAGCAGCTTACTAGCGGGGGCAGATACGCAGTATTTT. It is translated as CASSLLAGADTQYF. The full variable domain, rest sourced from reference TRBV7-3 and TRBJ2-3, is GAGVSQTPSNKVTEKGKYVELRCDPISGHTALYWYRQSLGQGPEFLIYFQGTGAADDSGLPNDRFFAVRPEGSVSTLKIQRTERGDSAVYLCASSLLAGADTQYFGPGTRLTVL.